The next 4 T cell receptor beta chains were all read from a single sample in a study of long-term antiretroviral therapy in people with HIV. Runs used v3.0 of the immunoSEQ assay and were done at survey level. Here immunoSEQ multiplex PCR was the method, and the copy in TCRdb shows in-frame clones only, minus some. The sample comprises roughly 25,000 clones, around 79% of which are singletons, and roughly 10% rests with the top ten. The sequencing used unsorted PBMCs, collected 2.1 years after starting antiretroviral therapy. These receptors were collected from a man under 40 with HIV.

The chain uses TRBV5-4 and TRBJ1-2; 8 nucleotides match TRBD1. The CDR3 has 14 residues. Trimming cost V 0 bases and J 3 bases; bases outside gene matches: 1. Germline V gene lookup returns CDR1 SGHNT and CDR2 YYREEE (reference sequence). The CDR3 DNA follows: TGTGCCAGCAGCTTGGGGGGACAGGACTATGGCTACACCTTC. This translates into CASSLGGQDYGYTF.

Only a few counts were recorded for this clone. The chain combines TRBV28 with TRBJ2-7; unclear D gene. The CDR3 is 13 residues long. In germline, CDR1 is MDHEN, CDR2 SYDVKM. V shed 2 bases and J shed 12 bases, with 17 bases lying between them. CDR3 residues: CASSLLRSPVGYF. The CDR3 nucleotides read TGTGCCAGCAGTTTACTAAGGTCCCCGGTCGGGTACTTC.

V and J are TRBV5-6 and TRBJ2-2; TRBD2 matches at 8 bases. V lost 4 bases to trimming and J lost 1 base; unmatched junction nucleotides: 6. Germline V gene sequence: CDR1 SGHDT, CDR2 YYEEEE. The CDR3 contains 16 residues. The CDR3 sequence: CASSAEAGVNTGELFF. The CDR3 DNA sequence: TGTGCCAGCAGCGCCGAAGCGGGAGTGAACACCGGGGAGCTGTTTTTT.

V and J are TRBV7-8 and TRBJ2-3; D call uncertain. In germline, CDR1 is SGHVS, CDR2 FQNEAQ. CDR3 length equals 17 residues. The V end lost 2 bases, the J end lost 0 bases, and 15 bases lay between the germline ends. This CDR3 is CASSLHRAVRSTDTQYF. The DNA for the CDR3 is TGTGCCAGCAGCTTACACCGGGCGGTACGGAGCACAGATACGCAGTATTTT. Together with reference TRBV7-8 and TRBJ2-3, the CDR3 gives the full variable domain: GAGVSQSPRYKVAKRGQDVALRCDPISGHVSLFWYQQALGQGPEFLTYFQNEAQLDKSGLPSDRFFAERPEGSVSTLKIQRTQQEDSAVYLCASSLHRAVRSTDTQYFGPGTRLTVL.